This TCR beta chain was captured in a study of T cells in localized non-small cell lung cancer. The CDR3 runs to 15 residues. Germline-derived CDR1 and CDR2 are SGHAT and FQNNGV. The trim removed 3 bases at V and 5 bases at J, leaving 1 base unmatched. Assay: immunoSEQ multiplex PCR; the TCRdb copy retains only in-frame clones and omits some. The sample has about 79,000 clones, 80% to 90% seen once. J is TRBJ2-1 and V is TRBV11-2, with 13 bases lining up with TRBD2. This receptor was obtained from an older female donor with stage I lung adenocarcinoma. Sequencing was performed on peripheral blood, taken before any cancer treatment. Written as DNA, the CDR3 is TGTGCCAGCAGCTTGGGACTAGCGGGGAACAATGAGCAGTTCTTC. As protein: CASSLGLAGNNEQFF. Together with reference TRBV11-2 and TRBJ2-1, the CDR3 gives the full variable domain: EAGVAQSPRYKIIEKRQSVAFWCNPISGHATLYWYQQILGQGPKLLIQFQNNGVVDDSQLPKDRFSAERLKGVDSTLKIQPAKLEDSAVYLCASSLGLAGNNEQFFGPGTRLTVL.